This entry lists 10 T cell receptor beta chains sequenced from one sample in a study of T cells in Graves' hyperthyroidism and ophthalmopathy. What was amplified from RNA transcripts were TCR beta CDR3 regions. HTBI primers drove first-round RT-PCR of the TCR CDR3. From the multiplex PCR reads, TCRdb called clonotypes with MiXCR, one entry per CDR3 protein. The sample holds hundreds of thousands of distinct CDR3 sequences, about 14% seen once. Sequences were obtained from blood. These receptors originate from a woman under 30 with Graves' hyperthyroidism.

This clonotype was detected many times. The CDR3 DNA is TGTGCCTGGAGTTCCGGATCATACGAGCAGTACTTC. As protein: CAWSSGSYEQYF. The chain combines TRBV30 with TRBJ2-7; D is ambiguous. Germline CDR1 and CDR2: GTSNPN and SVGIG (reference sequence). CDR3 length: 12 residues. V dropped 2 bases and J dropped 4 bases, with 9 bases sitting between them.

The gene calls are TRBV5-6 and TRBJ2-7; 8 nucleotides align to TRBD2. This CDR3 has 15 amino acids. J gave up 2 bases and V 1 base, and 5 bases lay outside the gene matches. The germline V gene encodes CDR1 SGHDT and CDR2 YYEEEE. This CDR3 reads CASSLSGRPPYEQYF. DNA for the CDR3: TGTGCCAGCAGCTTGAGCGGGAGACCCCCCTACGAGCAGTACTTC.

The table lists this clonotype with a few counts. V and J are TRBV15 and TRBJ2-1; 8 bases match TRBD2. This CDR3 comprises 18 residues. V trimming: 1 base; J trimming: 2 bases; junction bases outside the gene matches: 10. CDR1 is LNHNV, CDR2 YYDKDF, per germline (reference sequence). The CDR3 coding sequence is TGTGCCACCAGCAGAGGAAGCGGGGGTCTGGGCCCCTACAATGAGCAGTTCTTC. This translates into CATSRGSGGLGPYNEQFF.

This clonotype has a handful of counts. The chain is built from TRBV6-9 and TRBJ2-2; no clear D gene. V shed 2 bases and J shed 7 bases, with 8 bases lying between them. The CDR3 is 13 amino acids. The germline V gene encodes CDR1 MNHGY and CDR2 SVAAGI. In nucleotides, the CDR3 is TGTGCCAGCAGTTATCGTTCGAACGGGGAGCTGTTTTTT. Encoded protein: CASSYRSNGELFF.

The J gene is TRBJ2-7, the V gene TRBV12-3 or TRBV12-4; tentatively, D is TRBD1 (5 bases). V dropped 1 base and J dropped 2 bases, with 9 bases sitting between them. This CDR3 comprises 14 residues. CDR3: CASSLVSGTYEQYF. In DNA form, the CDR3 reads TGTGCCAGCAGTTTAGTTTCAGGGACCTACGAGCAGTACTTC.

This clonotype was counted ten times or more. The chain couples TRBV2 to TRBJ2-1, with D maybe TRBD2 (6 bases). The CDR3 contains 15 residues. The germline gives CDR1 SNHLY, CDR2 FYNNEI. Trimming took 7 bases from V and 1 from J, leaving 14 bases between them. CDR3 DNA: TGTGCCAGCAACGGAGGGGATCGTTCCTACAATGAGCAGTTCTTC. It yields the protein CASNGGDRSYNEQFF.

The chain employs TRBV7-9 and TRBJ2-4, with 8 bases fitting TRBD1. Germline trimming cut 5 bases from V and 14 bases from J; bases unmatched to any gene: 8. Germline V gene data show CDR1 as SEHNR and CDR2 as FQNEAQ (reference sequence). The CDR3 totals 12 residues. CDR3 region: CASSVDRGREYF. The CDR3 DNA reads TGTGCCAGCAGCGTCGACAGGGGACGGGAGTACTTC.

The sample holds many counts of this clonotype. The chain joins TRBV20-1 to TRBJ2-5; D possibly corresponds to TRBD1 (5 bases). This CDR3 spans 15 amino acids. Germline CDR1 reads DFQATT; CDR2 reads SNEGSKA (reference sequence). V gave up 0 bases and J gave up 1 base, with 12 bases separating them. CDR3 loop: CSARDRPGPQETQYF. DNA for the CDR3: TGCAGTGCTAGAGATCGTCCAGGGCCCCAAGAGACCCAGTACTTC.

The CDR3 sequence is CASSITPGFLARIDTQYF. In DNA, the CDR3 is TGTGCCAGTAGTATAACCCCCGGGTTTCTAGCGAGGATAGATACGCAGTATTTT. The chain has TRBV19 and TRBJ2-3; TRBD2 is a possible D gene (6 bases). This CDR3 region has 18 residues. The V and J ends lost 2 bases and 5 bases respectively, with 23 bases between them. The germline V gene has CDR1 LNHDA and CDR2 SQIVND (reference sequence).

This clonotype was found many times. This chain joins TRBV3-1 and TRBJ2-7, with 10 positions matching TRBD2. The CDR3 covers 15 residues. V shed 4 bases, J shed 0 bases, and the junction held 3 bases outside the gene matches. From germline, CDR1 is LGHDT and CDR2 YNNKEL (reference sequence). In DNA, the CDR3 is TGTGCCAGCAGCCTAGGGACTAGCGCCTCCTACGAGCAGTACTTC. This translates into CASSLGTSASYEQYF.